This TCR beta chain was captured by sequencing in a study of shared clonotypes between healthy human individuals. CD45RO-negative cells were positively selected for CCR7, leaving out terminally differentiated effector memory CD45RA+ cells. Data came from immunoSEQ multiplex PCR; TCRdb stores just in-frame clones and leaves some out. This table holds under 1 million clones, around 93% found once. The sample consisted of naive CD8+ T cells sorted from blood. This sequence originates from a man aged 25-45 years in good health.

For the CDR3, the DNA is TGTGCCAGTAGTAGCTCCGGGGGCGTTGGGAGCTCCTACAATGAGCAGTTCTTC. Its protein product is CASSSSGGVGSSYNEQFF. The chain is built from TRBV19 and TRBJ2-1; D tentatively fits TRBD1 or TRBD2 (6 bases each). The germline V and J ends were trimmed by 4 bases and 0 bases, with 19 bases remaining between them. This CDR3 has 18 residues. Germline CDR1 reads LNHDA; CDR2 reads SQIVND (reference sequence).